This T cell receptor beta chain comes out of a study of CD8 T cells in Susac syndrome. A note on this clonotype: No antigen is known for it.

General study results and limits: It was acknowledged in the study that the number of individuals who were included in its TCR sequencing and HLA analysis was relatively small.

CD8+ and CD4+ T cells circulating in blood were sequenced for TCR beta. The authors reverse transcribed about 0.45 to 1 ug RNA with random hexamers. A multiplex approach, immunoSEQ multiplex PCR, amplified TCR beta CDR3 across 54 Vbeta and 13 Jbeta. From the immunoSEQ multiplex PCR reads, TCRdb called clonotypes with MiXCR, one entry per CDR3 protein. Among roughly 180,000 distinct CDR3 sequences listed, around 93% were seen once. V trimming: 0 bases; J trimming: 15 bases; junction bases outside the gene matches: 7. In germline, CDR1 is MNHNY, CDR2 SVGAGI (reference sequence). This CDR3 has 13 residues.

The clonotype originates from a human donor with multiple sclerosis. The rearrangement uses TRBV6-6 and TRBJ2-1; 8 bases agree with TRBD2. The material sequenced was CD4+ T cells from PBMCs. The CDR3 protein is CASSYSWTSLPFF. CDR3 nucleotides: TGTGCCAGCAGTTACTCTTGGACTAGCCTCCCGTTCTTC.